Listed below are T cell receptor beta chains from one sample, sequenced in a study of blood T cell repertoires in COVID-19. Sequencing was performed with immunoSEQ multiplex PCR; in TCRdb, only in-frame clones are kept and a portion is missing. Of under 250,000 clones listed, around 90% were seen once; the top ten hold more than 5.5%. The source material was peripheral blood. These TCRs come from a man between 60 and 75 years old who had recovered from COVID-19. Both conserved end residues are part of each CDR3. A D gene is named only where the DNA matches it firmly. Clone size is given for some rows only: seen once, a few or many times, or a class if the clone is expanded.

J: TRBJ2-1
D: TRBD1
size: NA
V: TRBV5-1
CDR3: CASSNNPGGLYNEQFF
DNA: TGCGCCAGCAGCAACAACCCAGGGGGCCTCTACAATGAGCAGTTCTTC

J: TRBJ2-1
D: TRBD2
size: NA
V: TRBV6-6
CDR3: CASSQTSGSYNEQFF
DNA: TGTGCCAGCAGTCAGACTAGCGGGAGCTACAATGAGCAGTTCTTC

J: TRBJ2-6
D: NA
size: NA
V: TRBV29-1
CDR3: CSIRPSGANVLTF
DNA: TGCAGCATCCGTCCCTCTGGGGCCAACGTCCTGACTTTC

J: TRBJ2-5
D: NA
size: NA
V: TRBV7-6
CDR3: CASNQGWETQYF
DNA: TGTGCCAGCAATCAGGGTTGGGAGACCCAGTACTTC

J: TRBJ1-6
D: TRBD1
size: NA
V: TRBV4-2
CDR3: CASSQEPLAGGLLDSPLHF
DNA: TGTGCCAGCAGCCAAGAACCCCTCGCAGGGGGCCTACTTGATTCACCCCTCCACTTT

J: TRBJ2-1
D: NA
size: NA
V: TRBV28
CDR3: CASSRGHSSNEQFF
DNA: TGTGCCAGTAGTCGCGGACACTCGAGCAATGAGCAGTTCTTC

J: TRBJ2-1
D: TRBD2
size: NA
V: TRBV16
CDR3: CASSQSPLLAGGFNEQFF
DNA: TGTGCCAGCAGCCAATCCCCCTTACTAGCGGGCGGTTTCAATGAGCAGTTCTTC

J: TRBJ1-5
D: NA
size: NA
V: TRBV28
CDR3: CASSWGGARGNQPQHF
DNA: TGTGCCAGCAGTTGGGGGGGGGCGCGGGGCAATCAGCCCCAGCATTTT

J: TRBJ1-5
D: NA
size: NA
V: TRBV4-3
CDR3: CASSQTGSGQPQHF
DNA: TGCGCCAGCAGCCAAACAGGGTCGGGTCAGCCCCAGCATTTT

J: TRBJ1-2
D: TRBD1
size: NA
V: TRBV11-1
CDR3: CASSLEGDSTGYTF
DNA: TGTGCCAGCAGCTTAGAAGGGGACAGTACTGGCTACACCTTC

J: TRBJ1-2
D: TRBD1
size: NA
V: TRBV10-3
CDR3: CAISEFRTGNYGYTF
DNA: TGTGCCATCAGTGAGTTCCGGACAGGGAACTATGGCTACACCTTC

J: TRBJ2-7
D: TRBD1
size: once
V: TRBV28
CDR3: CASFDRDRAEYEQYF
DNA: TGTGCCAGCTTTGACCGGGACAGGGCTGAGTACGAGCAGTACTTC

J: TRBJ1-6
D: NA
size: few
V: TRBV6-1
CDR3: CASSATDRSYNSPLHF
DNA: TGTGCCAGCAGTGCGACCGACAGGTCCTATAATTCACCCCTCCACTTT

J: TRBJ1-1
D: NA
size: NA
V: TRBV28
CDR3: CASSSWGRVGRDTEAFF
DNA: TGTGCCAGCAGTTCCTGGGGCCGCGTAGGGAGGGACACTGAAGCTTTCTTT

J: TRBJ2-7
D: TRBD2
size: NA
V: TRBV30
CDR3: CAWSRTGLAGANEQYF
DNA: TGTGCCTGGAGTCGGACGGGACTAGCGGGAGCTAACGAGCAGTACTTC

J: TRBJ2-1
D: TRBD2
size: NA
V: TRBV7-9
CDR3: CASSALAHSYNEQFF
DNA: TGTGCCAGCAGCGCACTAGCGCATTCCTACAATGAGCAGTTCTTC